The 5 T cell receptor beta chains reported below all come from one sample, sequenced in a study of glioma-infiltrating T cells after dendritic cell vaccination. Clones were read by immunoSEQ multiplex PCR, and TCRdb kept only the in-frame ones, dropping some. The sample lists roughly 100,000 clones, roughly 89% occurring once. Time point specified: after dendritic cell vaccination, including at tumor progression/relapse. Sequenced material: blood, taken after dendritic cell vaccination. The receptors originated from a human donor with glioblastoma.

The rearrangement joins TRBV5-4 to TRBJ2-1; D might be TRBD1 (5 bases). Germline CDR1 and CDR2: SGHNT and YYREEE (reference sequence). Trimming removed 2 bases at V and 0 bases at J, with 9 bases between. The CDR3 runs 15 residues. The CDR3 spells CASSFRVSSYNEQFF. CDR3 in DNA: TGTGCCAGCAGCTTCAGGGTTAGCTCCTACAATGAGCAGTTCTTC.

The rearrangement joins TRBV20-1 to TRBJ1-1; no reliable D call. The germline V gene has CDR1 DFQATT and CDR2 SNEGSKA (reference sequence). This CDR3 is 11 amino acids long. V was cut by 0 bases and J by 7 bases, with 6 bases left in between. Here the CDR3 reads CSARDSLEAFF. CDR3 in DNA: TGCAGTGCTAGAGACTCCCTTGAAGCTTTCTTT.

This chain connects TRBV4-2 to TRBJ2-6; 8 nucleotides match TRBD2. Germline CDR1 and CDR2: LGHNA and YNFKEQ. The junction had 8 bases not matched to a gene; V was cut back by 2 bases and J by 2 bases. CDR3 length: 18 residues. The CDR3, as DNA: TGTGCCAGCAGCCAAATAGCGGGGTCGCGACCTGGGGCCAACGTCCTGACTTTC. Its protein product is CASSQIAGSRPGANVLTF.

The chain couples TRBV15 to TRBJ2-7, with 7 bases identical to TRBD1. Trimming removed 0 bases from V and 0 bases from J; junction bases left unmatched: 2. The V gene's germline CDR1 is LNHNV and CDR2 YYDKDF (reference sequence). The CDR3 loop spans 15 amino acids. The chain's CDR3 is CATSRDQGVSYEQYF. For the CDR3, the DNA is TGTGCCACCAGCAGAGACCAGGGGGTCTCCTACGAGCAGTACTTC. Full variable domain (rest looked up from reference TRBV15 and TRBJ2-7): DAMVIQNPRYQVTQFGKPVTLSCSQTLNHNVMYWYQQKSSQAPKLLFHYYDKDFNNEADTPDNFQSRRPNTSFCFLDIRSPGLGDTAMYLCATSRDQGVSYEQYFGPGTRLTVT.

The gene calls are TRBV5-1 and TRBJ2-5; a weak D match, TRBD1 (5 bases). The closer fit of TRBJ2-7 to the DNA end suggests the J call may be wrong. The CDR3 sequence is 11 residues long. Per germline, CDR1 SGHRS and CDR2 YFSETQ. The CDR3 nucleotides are TGCGCCAGCAGAGGGGTCTACGAGCAGTACTTC. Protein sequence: CASRGVYEQYF.